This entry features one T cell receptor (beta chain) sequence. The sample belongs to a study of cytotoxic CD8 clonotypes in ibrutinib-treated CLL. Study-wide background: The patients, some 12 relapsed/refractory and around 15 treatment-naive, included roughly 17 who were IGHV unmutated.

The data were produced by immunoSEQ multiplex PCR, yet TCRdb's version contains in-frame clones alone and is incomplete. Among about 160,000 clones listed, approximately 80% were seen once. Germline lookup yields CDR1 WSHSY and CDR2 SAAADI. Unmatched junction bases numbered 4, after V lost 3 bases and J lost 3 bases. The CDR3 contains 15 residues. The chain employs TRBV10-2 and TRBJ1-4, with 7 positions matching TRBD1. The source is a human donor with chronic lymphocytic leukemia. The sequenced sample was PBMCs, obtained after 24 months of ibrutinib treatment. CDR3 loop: CASSDTGTANEKLFF. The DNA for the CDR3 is TGCGCCAGCAGTGACACCGGGACAGCTAATGAAAAACTGTTTTTT.